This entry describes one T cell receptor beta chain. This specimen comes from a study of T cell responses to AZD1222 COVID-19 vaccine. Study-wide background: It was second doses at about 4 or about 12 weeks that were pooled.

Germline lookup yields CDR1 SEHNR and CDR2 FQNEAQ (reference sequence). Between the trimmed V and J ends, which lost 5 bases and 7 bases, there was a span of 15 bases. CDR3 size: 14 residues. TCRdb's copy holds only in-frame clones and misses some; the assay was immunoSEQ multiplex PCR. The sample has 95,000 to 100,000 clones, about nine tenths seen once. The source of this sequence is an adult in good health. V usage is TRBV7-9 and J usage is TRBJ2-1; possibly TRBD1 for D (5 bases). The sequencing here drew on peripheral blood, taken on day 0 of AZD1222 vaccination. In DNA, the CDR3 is TGTGCCAGCAGCCCAGGGAAGGGATTGAATGAGCAGTTCTTC. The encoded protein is CASSPGKGLNEQFF.